The rows below give T cell receptor beta chains drawn from one sample of a study of cytomegalovirus exposure and HLA in healthy donors. Using immunoSEQ multiplex PCR, the repertoire was profiled, and TCRdb retains in-frame clones only, with some absent. This sample carries approximately 190,000 clones, with about 0.74% going to the ten biggest clones. Sample: PBMCs. Receptor source: a boy between 10 and 17 years old in good health and CMV-seronegative. CDR3s include the opening cysteine and the closing phenylalanine or tryptophan. Each record gives: D gene, V gene, J gene, CDR3 DNA, CDR3 protein. The D gene is left open where the match is weak.

TRBD2	TRBV6-6	TRBJ2-1	TGTGCCTGCACGAGCGGGGGGGAGGAGTTCTTC	CACTSGGEEFF
NA	TRBV11-1	TRBJ2-7	TGTGCCAGCAGCCCCGGACACTTCCACGAGCAGTACTTC	CASSPGHFHEQYF
NA	TRBV15	TRBJ2-3	TGTGCCACCAGCAGAAACTCACCTCGTGGGGGACTCGCAGATACGCAGTATTTT	CATSRNSPRGGLADTQYF
NA	TRBV5-1	TRBJ2-2	TGCGCCAGCAGCTCGGTCGATATCCCCCGGGAGCTGTTTTTT	CASSSVDIPRELFF
TRBD2	TRBV4-1	TRBJ2-5	TGCGCCAGCAGCCAACCTCCCGGGGTAGCGGGGGAGGAGACCCAGTACTTC	CASSQPPGVAGEETQYF
NA	TRBV7-3	TRBJ2-2	TGTGCCAGCAGCCCCCGCGCGGTCTTGAACACCGGGGAGCTGTTTTTT	CASSPRAVLNTGELFF
NA	TRBV6-5	TRBJ1-5	TGTGCCAGCAGCCCCGATCGGGGGGTTGTGAGGCCCCAGCATTTT	CASSPDRGVVRPQHF
NA	TRBV9	TRBJ1-6	TGTGCCAGCAGCACCCCGGATAATTCACCCCTCCACTTT	CASSTPDNSPLHF
TRBD1	TRBV14	TRBJ1-5	TGTGCCAGCAGCCGGGACAGTAATCAGCCCCAGCATTTT	CASSRDSNQPQHF
NA	TRBV2	TRBJ2-5	TGTGCCAGCAGTGATCGGTGGGGGGACTCCCGAACCCGAGAGACCCAGTACTTC	CASSDRWGDSRTRETQYF
TRBD1	TRBV28	TRBJ1-2	TGTGCCAGCAGCCAACAGGGGCCCGGGGGCTACACCTTC	CASSQQGPGGYTF
TRBD1	TRBV7-6	TRBJ1-6	TGTGCCAGCAGCTTAGGGACAGGGGAGAATTCACCCCTCCACTTT	CASSLGTGENSPLHF
NA	TRBV28	TRBJ1-2	TGTGCCAGCACCCTGGCCCAGATCTATGGCTACACCTTC	CASTLAQIYGYTF
NA	TRBV27	TRBJ1-2	TGTGCCAGCAGCTTTACGGGTTATAATGGCTACACCTTC	CASSFTGYNGYTF
NA	TRBV2	TRBJ2-2	TGTGCCAGCAGCCGGGACACCGATACCGGGGAGCTGTTTTTT	CASSRDTDTGELFF
TRBD2	TRBV9	TRBJ2-1	TGTGCCAGCAGCGTTAGCGGGGGGCCGCAACTATACAATGAGCAGTTCTTC	CASSVSGGPQLYNEQFF
NA	TRBV2	TRBJ1-1	TGTGCCAGCAGCGGGACACCGAACACTGAAGCTTTCTTT	CASSGTPNTEAFF
TRBD1	TRBV6-5	TRBJ1-3	TGTGCCAGCAGCACCCGGGACAGGGGAAGAAACACCATATATTTT	CASSTRDRGRNTIYF
TRBD1	TRBV6-1	TRBJ2-5	TGTGCCAGCAGTGACCCGCGGTGGGCTAGACAGGGCCAAGAGACCCAGTACTTC	CASSDPRWARQGQETQYF
NA	TRBV5-6	TRBJ2-1	TGTGCCAGCAGCTTAACACAGGTCTACAATGAGCAGTTCTTC	CASSLTQVYNEQFF